This TCR beta chain was recovered during a study of immune cell composition in non-small cell lung cancer. Findings and caveats of the study: Squamous carcinomas (roughly 80%) more often had tumour-associated clones >0.5% than adenocarcinomas (roughly 33%). Tumour TCR-beta clonality was not significantly tied to smoking pack-years.

The germline V gene has CDR1 KGHSH and CDR2 LQKENI. This CDR3 has 12 amino acids. V lost 6 bases and J 7 bases, leaving 10 bases between the germline ends. Genomic DNA came from frozen unsorted single-cell suspensions. About this clone itself: Its specificity is not known.

The data were produced by immunoSEQ multiplex PCR, yet TCRdb's version contains in-frame clones alone and is incomplete. The data hold some 15,000 clones, with roughly 80% observed a single time. The genes are TRBV18 and TRBJ2-1; D gene ambiguous. The sequenced sample was lung tumor tissue. This clonotype was sampled from a human donor with non-small cell lung cancer. CDR3 nucleotides: TGTGCCAGCTCCCCCTGGGGAAATGAGCAGTTCTTC. Encoded protein: CASSPWGNEQFF.